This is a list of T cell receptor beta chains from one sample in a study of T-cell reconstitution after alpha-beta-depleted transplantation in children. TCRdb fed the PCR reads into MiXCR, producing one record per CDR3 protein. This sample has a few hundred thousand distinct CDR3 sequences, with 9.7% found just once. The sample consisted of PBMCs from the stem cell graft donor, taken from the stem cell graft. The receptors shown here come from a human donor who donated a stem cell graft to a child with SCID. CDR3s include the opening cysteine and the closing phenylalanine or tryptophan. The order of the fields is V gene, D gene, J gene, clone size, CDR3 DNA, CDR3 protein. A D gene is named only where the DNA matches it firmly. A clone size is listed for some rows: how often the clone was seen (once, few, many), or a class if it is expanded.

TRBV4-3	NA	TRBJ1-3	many	TGCGCCAGCAGCCAAGTGCCCGGAAACACCATATATTTT	CASSQVPGNTIYF
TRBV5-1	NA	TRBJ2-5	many	TGCGCCAGCAGCGCCTCAGGAAGCCAAGAGACCCAGTACTTC	CASSASGSQETQYF
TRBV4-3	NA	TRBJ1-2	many	TGCGCCAGCAGCCCCTTCCTGGGGATGGGGGATGGCTACACCTTC	CASSPFLGMGDGYTF
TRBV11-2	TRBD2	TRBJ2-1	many	TGTGCCAGCAGCCTCGGACTAGACGATGAGCAGTTCTTC	CASSLGLDDEQFF
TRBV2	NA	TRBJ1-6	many	TGTGCCAGCAGTGTCCGGCCGAGCTATAATTCACCCCTCCACTTT	CASSVRPSYNSPLHF
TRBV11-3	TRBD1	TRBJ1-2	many	TGTGCCAGCAGAGGGACAGGGCTTGGCTACACCTTC	CASRGTGLGYTF
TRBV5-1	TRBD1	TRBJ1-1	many	TGCGCCAGCAGCTGGGGGACAGCTTCCACTGAAGCTTTCTTT	CASSWGTASTEAFF
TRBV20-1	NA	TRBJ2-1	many	TGCAGTGCTCTAGAACGGTACAATGAGCAGTTCTTC	CSALERYNEQFF
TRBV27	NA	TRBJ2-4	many	TGTGCCAGCAGTCCCCAGTCCCTAGCCAAAAACATTCAGTACTTC	CASSPQSLAKNIQYF
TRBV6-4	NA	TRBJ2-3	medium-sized	TGTGCCAGCAGTGACGGGCAGGGGGGTACAGATACGCAGTATTTT	CASSDGQGGTDTQYF
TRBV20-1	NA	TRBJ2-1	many	TGCAGTGCTAGAGCCCGGAGCTCCTACAATGAGCAGTTCTTC	CSARARSSYNEQFF
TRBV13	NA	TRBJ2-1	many	TGTGCCAGCGGGGGATTCGTGGGGGCTGGCAATGAGCAGTTCTTC	CASGGFVGAGNEQFF
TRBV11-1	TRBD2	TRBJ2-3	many	TGTGCCAGCAGCTCGACCCTAGGAGCGGGGGTGAGGCTCACAGATACGCAGTATTTT	CASSSTLGAGVRLTDTQYF
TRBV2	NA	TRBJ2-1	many	TGTGCCAGCAGTGAAGCGTCCGGGGATTTTTCCTACAATGAGCAGTTCTTC	CASSEASGDFSYNEQFF
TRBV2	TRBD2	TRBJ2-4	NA	TGTGCCAGCAGTGAAGCGCTTTCGGGGGGGCCGATTGGGGGCGGATTTGCCAAAAACATTCAGTACTTC	CASSEALSGGPIGGGFAKNIQYF
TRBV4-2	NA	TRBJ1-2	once	TGTGCCAGCAGCCAAGGCACAGCGAGTGATATCCATGGCTACTCCTTC	CASSQGTASDIHGYSF
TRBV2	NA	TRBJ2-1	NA	TGTGCCAGCAGTCCCGGGACAATGGTGTTCTTC	CASSPGTMVFF
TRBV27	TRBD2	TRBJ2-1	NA	TGTGCCAGCAGTCCAGGACTAGTCCGGAGCTCCTACAATGAGCAGTTCTTC	CASSPGLVRSSYNEQFF
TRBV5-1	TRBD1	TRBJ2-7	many	TGCGCCAGCAGCTTCCGGGACAGGGGGTTCTACGAGCAGTACTTC	CASSFRDRGFYEQYF
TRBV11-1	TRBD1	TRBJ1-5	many	TGTGCCAGCAGCTTTGGACAGGGGGCGGAGTATAGCAATCAGCCCCAGCATTTT	CASSFGQGAEYSNQPQHF
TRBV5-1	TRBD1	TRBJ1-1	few	TGCGCCAGCAGCTTTACCCGACAGGGTGGCGCTGAAGCTTTCTTT	CASSFTRQGGAEAFF
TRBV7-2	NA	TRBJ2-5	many	TGTGCCAGCAGCTTAGATTGGGCCCAAGAGACCCAGTACTTC	CASSLDWAQETQYF